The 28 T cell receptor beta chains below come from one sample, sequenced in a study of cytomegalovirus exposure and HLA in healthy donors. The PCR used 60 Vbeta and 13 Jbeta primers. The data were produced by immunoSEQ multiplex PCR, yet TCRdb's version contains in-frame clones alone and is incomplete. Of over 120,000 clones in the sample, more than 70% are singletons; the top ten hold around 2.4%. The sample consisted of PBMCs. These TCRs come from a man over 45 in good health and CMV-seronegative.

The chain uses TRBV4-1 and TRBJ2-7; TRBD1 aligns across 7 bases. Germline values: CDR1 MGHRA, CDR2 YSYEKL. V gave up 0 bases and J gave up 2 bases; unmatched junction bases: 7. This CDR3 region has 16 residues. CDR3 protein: CASSQEARTGPYEQYF. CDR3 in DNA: TGCGCCAGCAGCCAAGAAGCACGGACAGGACCCTACGAGCAGTACTTC.

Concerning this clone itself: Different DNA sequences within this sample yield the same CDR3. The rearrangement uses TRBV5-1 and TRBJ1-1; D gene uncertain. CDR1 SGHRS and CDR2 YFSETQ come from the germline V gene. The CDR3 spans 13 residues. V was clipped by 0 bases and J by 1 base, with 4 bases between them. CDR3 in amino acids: CASSLGRNTEAFF. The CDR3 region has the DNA TGCGCCAGCAGCTTGGGTAGGAACACTGAAGCTTTCTTT.

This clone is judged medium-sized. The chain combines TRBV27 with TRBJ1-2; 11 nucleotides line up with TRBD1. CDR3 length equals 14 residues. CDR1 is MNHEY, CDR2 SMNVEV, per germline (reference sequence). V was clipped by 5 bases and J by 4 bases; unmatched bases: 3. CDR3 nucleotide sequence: TGTGCCAGCAGTCGGACAGGGGGCGGCTATGGCTACACCTTC. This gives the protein CASSRTGGGYGYTF.

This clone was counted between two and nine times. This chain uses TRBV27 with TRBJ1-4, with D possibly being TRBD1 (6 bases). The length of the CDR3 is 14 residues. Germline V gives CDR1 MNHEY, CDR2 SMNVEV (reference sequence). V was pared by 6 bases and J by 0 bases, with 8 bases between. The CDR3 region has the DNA TGTGCCAGCAGACGGACAGCAACTAATGAAAAACTGTTTTTT. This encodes CASRRTATNEKLFF.

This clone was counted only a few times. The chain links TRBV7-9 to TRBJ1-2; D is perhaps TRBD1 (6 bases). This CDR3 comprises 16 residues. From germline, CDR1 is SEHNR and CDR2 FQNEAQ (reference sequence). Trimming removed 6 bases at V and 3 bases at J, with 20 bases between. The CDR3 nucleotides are TGTGCCAGCAGGTCATTTAGTGTGGGACAACACTATGGCTACACCTTC. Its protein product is CASRSFSVGQHYGYTF.

CDR3 nucleotides: TGCAGTGCGGGGGCGGGTGAAAAACTGTTTTTT. Amino acids: CSAGAGEKLFF. The rearrangement links TRBV20-1 to TRBJ1-4, with D possibly matching TRBD1 (6 bases). Trimming removed 6 bases from V and 7 bases from J, with 9 bases in between. Germline lookup yields CDR1 DFQATT and CDR2 SNEGSKA (reference sequence). The CDR3 covers 11 residues.

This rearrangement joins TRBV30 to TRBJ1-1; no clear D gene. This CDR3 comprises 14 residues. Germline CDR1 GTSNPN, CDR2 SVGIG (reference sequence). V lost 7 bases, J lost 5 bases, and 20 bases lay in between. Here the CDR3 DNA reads TGTGCCTCCTCGACCCTCAACCCGGGGACTGAAGCTTTCTTT. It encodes CASSTLNPGTEAFF.

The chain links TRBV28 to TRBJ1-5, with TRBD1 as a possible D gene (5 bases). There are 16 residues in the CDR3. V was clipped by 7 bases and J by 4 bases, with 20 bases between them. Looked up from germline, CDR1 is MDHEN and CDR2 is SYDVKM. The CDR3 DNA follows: TGTGCCAGCACTCCCGCCTGGGGCCGGGAGAATCAGCCCCAGCATTTT. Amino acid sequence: CASTPAWGRENQPQHF.

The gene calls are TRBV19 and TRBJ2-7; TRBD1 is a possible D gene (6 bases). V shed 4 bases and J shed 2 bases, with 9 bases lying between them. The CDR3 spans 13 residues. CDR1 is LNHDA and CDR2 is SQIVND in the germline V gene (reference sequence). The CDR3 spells CASSSAGAYEQYF. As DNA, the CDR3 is TGTGCCAGTAGTAGCGCAGGGGCCTACGAGCAGTACTTC.

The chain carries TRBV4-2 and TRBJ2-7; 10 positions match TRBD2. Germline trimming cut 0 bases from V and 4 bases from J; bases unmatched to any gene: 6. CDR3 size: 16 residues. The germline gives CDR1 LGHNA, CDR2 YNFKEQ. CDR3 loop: CASSQEMGLASYEQYF. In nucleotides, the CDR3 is TGTGCCAGCAGCCAAGAAATGGGACTAGCGTCTTACGAGCAGTACTTC.

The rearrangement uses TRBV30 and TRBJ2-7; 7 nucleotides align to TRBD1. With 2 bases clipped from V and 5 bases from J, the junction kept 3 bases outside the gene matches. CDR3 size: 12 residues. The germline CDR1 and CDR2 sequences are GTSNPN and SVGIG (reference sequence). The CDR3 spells CAWSKGGHEQYF. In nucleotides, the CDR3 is TGTGCCTGGAGTAAAGGGGGCCACGAGCAGTACTTC. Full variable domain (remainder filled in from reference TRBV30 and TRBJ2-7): SQTIHQWPATLVQPVGSPLSLECTVEGTSNPNLYWYRQAAGRGLQLLFYSVGIGQISSEVPQNLSASRPQDRQFILSSKKLLLSDSGFYLCAWSKGGHEQYFGPGTRLTVT.

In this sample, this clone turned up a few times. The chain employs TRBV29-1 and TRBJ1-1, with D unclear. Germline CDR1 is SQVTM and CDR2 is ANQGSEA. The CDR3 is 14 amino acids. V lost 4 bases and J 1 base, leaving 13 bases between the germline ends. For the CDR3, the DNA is TGCAGCGTTGCTGCAGGAGGGCGGAACACTGAAGCTTTCTTT. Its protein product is CSVAAGGRNTEAFF.

CDR3 protein: CASSVRGTEAFF. CDR3 DNA sequence: TGTGCCAGCAGCGTCAGGGGGACTGAAGCTTTCTTT. The chain is built from TRBV5-4 and TRBJ1-1; 7 bases map to TRBD1. Looked up from germline, CDR1 is SGHNT and CDR2 is YYREEE (reference sequence). J lost 5 bases, V lost 4 bases, and 2 bases had no gene match. The CDR3 contains 12 residues.

CDR3 amino acids: CASIVDRGGNQPQHF. The CDR3 DNA sequence: TGTGCCAGCATCGTGGACAGGGGAGGCAATCAGCCCCAGCATTTT. The chain couples TRBV2 to TRBJ1-5, with 9 bases fitting TRBD1. The CDR3 runs 15 residues. Germline CDR1 SNHLY, CDR2 FYNNEI. V was pared by 7 bases and J by 2 bases, with 6 bases of the junction left unmatched.

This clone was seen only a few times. Written as DNA, the CDR3 is TGCGCCAGCAGCTTGGAATGGCAAAATGAGCAGTTCTTC. It yields the protein CASSLEWQNEQFF. The rearrangement links TRBV5-1 to TRBJ2-1; D gene ambiguous. The CDR3 consists of 13 residues. The V and J ends lost 0 bases and 7 bases respectively, with 8 bases between them. Germline loops: CDR1 SGHRS, CDR2 YFSETQ.

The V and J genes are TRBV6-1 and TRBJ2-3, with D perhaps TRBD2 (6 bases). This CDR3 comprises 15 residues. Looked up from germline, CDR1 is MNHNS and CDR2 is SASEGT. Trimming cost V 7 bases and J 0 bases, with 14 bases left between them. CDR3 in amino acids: CASMGGVTSTDTQYF. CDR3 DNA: TGTGCCAGCATGGGGGGAGTGACTAGCACAGATACGCAGTATTTT.

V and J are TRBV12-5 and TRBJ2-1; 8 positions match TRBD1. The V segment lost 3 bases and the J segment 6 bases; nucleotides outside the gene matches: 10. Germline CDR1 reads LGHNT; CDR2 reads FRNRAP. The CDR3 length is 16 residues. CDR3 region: CASGFGAGGPSNEQFF. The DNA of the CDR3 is TGTGCTAGTGGTTTTGGGGCAGGGGGCCCGTCCAATGAGCAGTTCTTC. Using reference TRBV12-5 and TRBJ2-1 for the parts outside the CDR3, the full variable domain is DARVTQTPRHKVTEMGQEVTMRCQPILGHNTVFWYRQTMMQGLELLAYFRNRAPLDDSGMPKDRFSAEMPDATLATLKIQPSEPRDSAVYFCASGFGAGGPSNEQFFGPGTRLTVL.

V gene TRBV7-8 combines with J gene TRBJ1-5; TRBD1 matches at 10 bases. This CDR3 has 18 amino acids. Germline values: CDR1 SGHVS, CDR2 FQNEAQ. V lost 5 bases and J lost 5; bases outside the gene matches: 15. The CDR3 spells CASSPGTGAGMQYQPQHF. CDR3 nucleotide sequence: TGTGCCAGCAGCCCCGGGACAGGGGCCGGGATGCAGTATCAGCCCCAGCATTTT.

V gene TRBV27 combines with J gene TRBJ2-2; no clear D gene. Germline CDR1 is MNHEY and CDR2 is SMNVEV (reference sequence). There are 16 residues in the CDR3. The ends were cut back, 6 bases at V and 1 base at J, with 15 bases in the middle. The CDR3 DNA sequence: TGTGCCAGCAGCCCCCCGGGTTCGGAGAACACCGGGGAGCTGTTTTTT. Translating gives CASSPPGSENTGELFF.

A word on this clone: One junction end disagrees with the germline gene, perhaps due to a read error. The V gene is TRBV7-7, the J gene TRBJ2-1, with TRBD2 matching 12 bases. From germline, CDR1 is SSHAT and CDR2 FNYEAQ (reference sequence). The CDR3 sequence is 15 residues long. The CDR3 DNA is TGTGCTAGCAGCTTAGGACTAGCGGGGACTAATGAGCAGTTCTTC. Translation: CASSLGLAGTNEQFF.

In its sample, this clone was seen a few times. The CDR3 sequence is CASSQIGLAHSTDTQYF. The CDR3 DNA is TGCGCCAGCAGCCAAATAGGACTAGCGCATAGCACAGATACGCAGTATTTT. This sequence joins TRBV4-1 and TRBJ2-3; TRBD2 agrees at 9 bases. After removal of 2 bases from V and 0 bases from J, the junction contained 6 bases not matched to a gene. CDR3 size: 17 residues. The germline gives CDR1 MGHRA, CDR2 YSYEKL.

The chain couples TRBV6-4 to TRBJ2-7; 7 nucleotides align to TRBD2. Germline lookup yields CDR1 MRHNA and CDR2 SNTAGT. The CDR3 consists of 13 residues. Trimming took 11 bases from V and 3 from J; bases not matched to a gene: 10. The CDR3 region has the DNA TGTGCCGGGGACGGGACTAATAACTACGAGCAGTACTTC. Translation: CAGDGTNNYEQYF.

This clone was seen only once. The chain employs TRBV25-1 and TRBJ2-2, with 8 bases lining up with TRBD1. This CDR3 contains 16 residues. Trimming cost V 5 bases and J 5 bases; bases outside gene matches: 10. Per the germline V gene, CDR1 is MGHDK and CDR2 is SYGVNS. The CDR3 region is CASSTSTGDRTGELFF. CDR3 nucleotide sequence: TGTGCCAGCAGTACATCGACAGGGGATAGGACCGGGGAGCTGTTTTTT.

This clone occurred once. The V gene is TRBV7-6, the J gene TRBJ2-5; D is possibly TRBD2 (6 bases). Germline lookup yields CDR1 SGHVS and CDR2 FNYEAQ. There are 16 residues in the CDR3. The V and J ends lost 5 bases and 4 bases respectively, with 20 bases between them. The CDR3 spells CASSAMGGDPRETQYF. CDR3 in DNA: TGTGCCAGCAGCGCTATGGGCGGGGACCCCCGAGAGACCCAGTACTTC.

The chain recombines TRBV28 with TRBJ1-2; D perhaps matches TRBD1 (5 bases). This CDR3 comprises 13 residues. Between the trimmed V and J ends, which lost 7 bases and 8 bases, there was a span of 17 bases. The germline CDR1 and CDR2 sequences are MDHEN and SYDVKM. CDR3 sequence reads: CASIPSLQGGYTF. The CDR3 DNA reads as TGTGCCAGCATCCCCTCCCTCCAGGGCGGCTACACCTTC.

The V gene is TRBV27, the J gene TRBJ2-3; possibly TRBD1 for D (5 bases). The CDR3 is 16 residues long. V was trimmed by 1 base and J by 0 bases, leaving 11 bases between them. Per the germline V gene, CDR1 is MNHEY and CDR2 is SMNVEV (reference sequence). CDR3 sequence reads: CASSLFPGPSTDTQYF. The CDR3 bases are TGTGCCAGCAGTTTATTCCCAGGGCCCAGCACAGATACGCAGTATTTT.

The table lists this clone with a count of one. In nucleotides, the CDR3 is TGTGCCAGCAGCTTAGCGGCAGGGGCCTACGAGCAGTACTTC. Translation gives CASSLAAGAYEQYF. The V call is TRBV11-1, the J call TRBJ2-5; TRBD1 is a possible D gene (6 bases). The J call is doubtful: the DNA matches TRBJ2-7 better. The CDR3 covers 14 residues. Germline CDR1 reads SGHAT; CDR2 reads FQDESV (reference sequence).

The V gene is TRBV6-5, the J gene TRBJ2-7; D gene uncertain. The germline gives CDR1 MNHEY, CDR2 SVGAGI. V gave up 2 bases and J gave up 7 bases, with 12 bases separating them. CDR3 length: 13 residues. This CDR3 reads CASSYEPTEEQYF. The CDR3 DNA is TGTGCCAGCAGTTACGAACCAACAGAGGAGCAGTACTTC.